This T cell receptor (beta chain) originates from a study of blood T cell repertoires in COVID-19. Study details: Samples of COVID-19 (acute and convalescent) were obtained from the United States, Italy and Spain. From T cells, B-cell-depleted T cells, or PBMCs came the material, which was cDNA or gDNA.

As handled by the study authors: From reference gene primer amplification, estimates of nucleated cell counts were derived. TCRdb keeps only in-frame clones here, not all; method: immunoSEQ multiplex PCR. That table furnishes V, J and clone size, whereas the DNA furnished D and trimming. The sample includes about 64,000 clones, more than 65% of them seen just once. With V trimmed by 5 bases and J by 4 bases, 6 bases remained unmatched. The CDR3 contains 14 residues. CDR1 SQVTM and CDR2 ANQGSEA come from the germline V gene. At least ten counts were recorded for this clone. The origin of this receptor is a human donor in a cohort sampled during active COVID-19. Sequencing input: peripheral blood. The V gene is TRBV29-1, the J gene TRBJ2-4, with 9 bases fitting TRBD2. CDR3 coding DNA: TGCAGCGTTAAATCTAGCGGGGTAAAAAACATTCAGTACTTC. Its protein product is CSVKSSGVKNIQYF.